This T cell receptor beta chain was sequenced for a study of cytomegalovirus exposure and HLA in healthy donors. The CDR3 sequence is 14 residues long. Germline loops: CDR1 SNHLY, CDR2 FYNNEI. V was clipped by 5 bases and J by 7 bases; unmatched bases: 4. Primers for the PCR totalled 60 Vbeta and 13 Jbeta. Sequencing used immunoSEQ multiplex PCR; TCRdb keeps in-frame clones, though not all of them. This sample has more than 90,000 clones, with about 76% found just once. Sample: PBMCs. The J gene is TRBJ2-1, the V gene TRBV2, with 11 nucleotides matching TRBD2. The sequence derives from a human donor in good health. CDR3 nucleotides: TGTGCCAGCAGTCCGAGGACTAGCGGGAATGAGCAGTTCTTC. It specifies CASSPRTSGNEQFF.